The source of this TCR beta chain is a study of T cell responses to AZD1222 COVID-19 vaccine. Regarding the study as a whole: Spike-specific TCR breadth and depth rose after two AZD1222 doses. Reports indicate that nearly half of spike-specific TCRs are directed at unmutated variant regions. Researchers took repertoire samples only after the peak T cell response had come. Females outnumbered males among donors, who were mostly white British; clonal diversity was possibly underestimated.

Germline-derived CDR1 and CDR2 are SGHVS and FQNEAQ. This CDR3 has 13 residues. Trimming stripped 5 bases from V and 0 bases from J, with 7 bases between. Of note for this clone: Its specificity is unknown.

The repertoire was sequenced with immunoSEQ multiplex PCR; TCRdb's copy has only in-frame clones and lacks some. The sample has roughly 120,000 clones, 75% to 90% seen once. The receptor was isolated from an adult in good health. Specimen: peripheral blood, collected on day 0 of AZD1222 vaccination. The rearrangement uses TRBV7-8 and TRBJ1-1; D is ambiguous. The CDR3: CASSPHMNTEAFF. As DNA, the CDR3 is TGTGCCAGCAGCCCCCATATGAACACTGAAGCTTTCTTT.